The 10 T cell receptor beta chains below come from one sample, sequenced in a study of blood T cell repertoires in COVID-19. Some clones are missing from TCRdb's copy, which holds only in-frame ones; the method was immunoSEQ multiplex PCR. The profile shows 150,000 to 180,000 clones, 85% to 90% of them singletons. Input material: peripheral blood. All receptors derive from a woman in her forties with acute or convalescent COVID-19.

The CDR3 nucleotides read TGTGCCAGCAGCGACCGGGACAGGGGAAATGAAAAACTGTTTTTT. Translating gives CASSDRDRGNEKLFF. The chain joins TRBV3-1 (or the pseudogene TRBV3-2) to TRBJ1-4; 10 positions match TRBD1. The V gene end was trimmed by 5 bases and the J gene end by 5 bases; junction bases not matched to a gene: 5. CDR1 is LGHDT, CDR2 YNNKEL, per germline (reference sequence). This CDR3 comprises 15 residues.

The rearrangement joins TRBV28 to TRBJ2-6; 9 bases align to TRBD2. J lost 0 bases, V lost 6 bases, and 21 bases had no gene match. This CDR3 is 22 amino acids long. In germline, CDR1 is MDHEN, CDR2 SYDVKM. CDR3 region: CASSPGAGGGGARFSGANVLTF. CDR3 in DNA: TGTGCCAGCAGCCCCGGGGCGGGGGGCGGGGGGGCTAGATTCTCTGGGGCCAACGTCCTGACTTTC.

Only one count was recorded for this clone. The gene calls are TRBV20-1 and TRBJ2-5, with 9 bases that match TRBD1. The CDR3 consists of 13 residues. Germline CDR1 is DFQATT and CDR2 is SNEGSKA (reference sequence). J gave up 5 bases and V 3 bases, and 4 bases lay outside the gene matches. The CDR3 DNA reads TGCAGTGCTAGTACAGGGGGCGGGGAGACCCAGTACTTC. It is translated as CSASTGGGETQYF.

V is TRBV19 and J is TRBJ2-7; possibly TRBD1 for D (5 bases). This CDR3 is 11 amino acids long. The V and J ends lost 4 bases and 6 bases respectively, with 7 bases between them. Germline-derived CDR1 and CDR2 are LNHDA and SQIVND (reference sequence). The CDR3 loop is CASSTQGEQYF. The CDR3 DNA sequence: TGTGCCAGTAGTACGCAGGGCGAGCAGTACTTC.

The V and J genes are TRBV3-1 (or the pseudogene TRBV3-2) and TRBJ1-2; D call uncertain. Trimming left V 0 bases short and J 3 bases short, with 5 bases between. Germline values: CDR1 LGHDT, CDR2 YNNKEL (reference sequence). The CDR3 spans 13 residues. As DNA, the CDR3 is TGTGCCAGCAGCCAAGACAGGCACTATGGCTACACCTTC. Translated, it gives CASSQDRHYGYTF.

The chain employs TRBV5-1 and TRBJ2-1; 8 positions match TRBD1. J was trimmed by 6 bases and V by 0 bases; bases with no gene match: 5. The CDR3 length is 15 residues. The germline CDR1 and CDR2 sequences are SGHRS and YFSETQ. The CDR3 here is CASSLGQGALNEQFF. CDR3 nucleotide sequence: TGCGCCAGCAGCTTGGGGCAGGGGGCCCTCAATGAGCAGTTCTTC.

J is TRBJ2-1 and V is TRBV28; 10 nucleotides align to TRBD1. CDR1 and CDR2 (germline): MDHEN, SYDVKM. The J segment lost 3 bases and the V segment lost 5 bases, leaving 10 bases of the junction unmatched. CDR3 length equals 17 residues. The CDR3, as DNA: TGTGCCAGCAGTGAGGGAATCGGGACAGGGGTCTACAATGAGCAGTTCTTC. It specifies CASSEGIGTGVYNEQFF.

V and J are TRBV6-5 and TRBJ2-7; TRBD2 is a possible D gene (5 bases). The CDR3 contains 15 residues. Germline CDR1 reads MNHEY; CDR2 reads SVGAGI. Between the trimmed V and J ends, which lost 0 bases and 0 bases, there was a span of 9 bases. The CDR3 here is CASSYSSTSSYEQYF. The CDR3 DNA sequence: TGTGCCAGCAGTTACTCGAGTACTAGCTCCTACGAGCAGTACTTC.

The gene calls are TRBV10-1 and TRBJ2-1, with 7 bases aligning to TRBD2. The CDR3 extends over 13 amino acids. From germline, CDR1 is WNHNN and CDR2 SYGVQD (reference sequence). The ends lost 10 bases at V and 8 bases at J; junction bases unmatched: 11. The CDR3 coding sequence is TGCGCCACCCGAGGACCGGGAGGAGATGAGCAGTTCTTC. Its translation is CATRGPGGDEQFF.

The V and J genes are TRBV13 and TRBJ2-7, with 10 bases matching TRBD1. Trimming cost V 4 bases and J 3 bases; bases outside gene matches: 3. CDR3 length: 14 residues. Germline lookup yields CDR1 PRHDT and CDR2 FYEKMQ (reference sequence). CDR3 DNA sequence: TGTGCCAGCAGCTCCCGGACAGGGGGCTACGAGCAGTACTTC. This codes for CASSSRTGGYEQYF.